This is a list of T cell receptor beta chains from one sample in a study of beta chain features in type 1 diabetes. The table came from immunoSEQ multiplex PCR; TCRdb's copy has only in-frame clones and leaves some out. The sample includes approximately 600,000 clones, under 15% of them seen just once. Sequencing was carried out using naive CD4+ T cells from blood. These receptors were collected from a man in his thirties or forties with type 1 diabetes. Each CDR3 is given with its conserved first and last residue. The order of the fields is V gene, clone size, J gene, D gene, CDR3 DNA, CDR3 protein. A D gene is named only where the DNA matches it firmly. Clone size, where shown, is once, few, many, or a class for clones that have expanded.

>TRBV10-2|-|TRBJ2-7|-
TGCGCCAGCAGTGTTAACTACGAGCAGTACTTC
CASSVNYEQYF
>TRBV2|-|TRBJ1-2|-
TGTGCCAGCAGGCCTGATGGCTACACCTTC
CASRPDGYTF
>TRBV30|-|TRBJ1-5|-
TGTGCCTGGAGTGTAGCAGGGTCCGTTCAGCCCCAGCATTTT
CAWSVAGSVQPQHF
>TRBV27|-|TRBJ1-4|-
TGTGCCAGCAGCAAACAAAATGAAAAACTGTTTTTT
CASSKQNEKLFF
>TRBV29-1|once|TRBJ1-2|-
TGCAGCGTTGAGAAGGGGAGATACGGCTACACCTTC
CSVEKGRYGYTF
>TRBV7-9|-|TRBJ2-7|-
TGTGCCAGCAGTCCCTTCTCTTCTGGGAGTCCCTACGAGCAGTACTTC
CASSPFSSGSPYEQYF
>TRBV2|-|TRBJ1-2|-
TGTGCCAGCAGTGAAGGGTCGGGTAGGGACTATGGCTACACCTTC
CASSEGSGRDYGYTF
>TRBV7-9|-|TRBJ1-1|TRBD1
TGTGCCAGCTCTTATCAGGGGGTGGGCACTGAAGCTTTCTTT
CASSYQGVGTEAFF
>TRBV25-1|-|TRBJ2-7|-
TGTGCCAGCAGTGATTCTCGGAAGGGAGCCTACGAGCAGTACTTC
CASSDSRKGAYEQYF
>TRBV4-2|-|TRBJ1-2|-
TGTGCCAGCAGCCAAGGACAGCAAACCTCCTATGGCTACACCTTC
CASSQGQQTSYGYTF
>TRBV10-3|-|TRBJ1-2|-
TGTGCCATCAGTGAGGACACTAACTATGGCTACACCTTC
CAISEDTNYGYTF
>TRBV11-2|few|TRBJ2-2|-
TGTGCCAGCAGCTTAGAATTGAGGGATACCGGGGAGCTGTTTTTT
CASSLELRDTGELFF
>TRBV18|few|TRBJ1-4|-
TGTGCCAGCTCACGCGAAACACCAGGAATTGAAAAACTGTTTTTT
CASSRETPGIEKLFF
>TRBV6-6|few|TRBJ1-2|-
TGTGCCAGCAGTTACTGGAAAGAAGGTTATGGCTACACCTTC
CASSYWKEGYGYTF
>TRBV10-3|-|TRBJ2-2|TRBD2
TGTGCCATCAGGCCGGGACTAGTCATTCCCGGGGAGCTGTTTTTT
CAIRPGLVIPGELFF
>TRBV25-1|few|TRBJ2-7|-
TGTGCCAGCAGTTTGACAGATTACTCCTACGAGCAGTACTTC
CASSLTDYSYEQYF
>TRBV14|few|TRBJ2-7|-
TGTGCCAGCAGCCAAGAAGGCAGCTACGAGCAGTACTTC
CASSQEGSYEQYF
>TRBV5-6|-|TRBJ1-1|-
TGTGCCAGCAGTTTGCCTCCTTCTACGGACACTGAAGCTTTCTTT
CASSLPPSTDTEAFF
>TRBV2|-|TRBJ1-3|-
TGTGCCAGCAGTGAACTGGGCGGAAACACCATATATTTT
CASSELGGNTIYF
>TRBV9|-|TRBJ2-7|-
TGTGCCAGCAGCGTAGCTGGAGGGGAGAACGAGCAGTACTTC
CASSVAGGENEQYF
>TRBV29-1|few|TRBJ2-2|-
TGCAGCACTTGGGACACCTCGAACACCGGGGAGCTGTTTTTT
CSTWDTSNTGELFF
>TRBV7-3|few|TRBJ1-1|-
TGTGCCAGCAGCTTAACAGGTAACACTGAAGCTTTCTTT
CASSLTGNTEAFF
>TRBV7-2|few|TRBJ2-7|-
TGTGCCAGCAGCTTAAGGGACTCAGGGTCCTACGAGCAGTACTTC
CASSLRDSGSYEQYF
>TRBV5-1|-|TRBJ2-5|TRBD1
TGCGCCAGCAGCTCGGGACAGGGCGGGGAGACCCAGTACTTC
CASSSGQGGETQYF
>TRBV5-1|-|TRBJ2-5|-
TGCGCCAGCAGCTTGGAGGTACAAGAGACCCAGTACTTC
CASSLEVQETQYF
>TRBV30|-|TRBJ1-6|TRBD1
TGTGCCTGGAGTCGACTACAGGGGGACAATTCACCCCTCCACTTT
CAWSRLQGDNSPLHF
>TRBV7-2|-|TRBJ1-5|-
TGTGCCAGCACCCCCCCAGGGGGCAATCAGCCCCAGCATTTT
CASTPPGGNQPQHF
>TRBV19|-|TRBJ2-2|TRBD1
TGTGCCAGTAGTCAGGGGGCATGGATGGCCGGGGAGCTGTTTTTT
CASSQGAWMAGELFF
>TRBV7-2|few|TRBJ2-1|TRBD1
TGTGCCAGCAGCGCACAGGGGGAGCAGTTCTTC
CASSAQGEQFF
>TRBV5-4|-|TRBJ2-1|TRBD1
TGTGCCAGCAGCCATCCCGGCTCAGGGGGCTCCTACAATGAGCAGTTCTTC
CASSHPGSGGSYNEQFF
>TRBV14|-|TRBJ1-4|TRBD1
TGTGCCAGCAGCCGCCCTTCAGGGGGTACTAATGAAAAACTGTTTTTT
CASSRPSGGTNEKLFF
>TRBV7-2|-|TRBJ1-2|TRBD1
TGTGCCAGCAGCTTAGTGGTGGGACAGGGTTTCTATGGCTACACCTTC
CASSLVVGQGFYGYTF
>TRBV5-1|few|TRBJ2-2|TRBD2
TGCGCCAGCAGCTTTAGCGGGGAGTTCACCGGGGAGCTGTTTTTT
CASSFSGEFTGELFF
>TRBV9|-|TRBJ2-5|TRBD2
TGTGCCAGCAGCGAGACTCTAGCGGGGGGTGTGGAGACCCAGTACTTC
CASSETLAGGVETQYF
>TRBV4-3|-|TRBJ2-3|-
TGCGCCAGCGCCCCGAGTTTGGGGACAGATACGCAGTATTTT
CASAPSLGTDTQYF
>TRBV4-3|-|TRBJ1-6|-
TGCGCCAGCAGCCAATTCCGATTCTTAGATGCCAATAATTCACCCCTCCACTTT
CASSQFRFLDANNSPLHF
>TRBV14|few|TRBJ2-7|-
TGTGCCAGCAGCCACCGACTCGTTAAACCATACGAGCAGTACTTC
CASSHRLVKPYEQYF
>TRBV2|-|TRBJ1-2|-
TGTGCCAGAACCGGGACCGGCGGAGGCTACACCTTC
CARTGTGGGYTF
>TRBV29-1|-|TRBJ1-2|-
TGCAGCGTTGAGAAGGCCGGAGGATCCTATGGCTACACCTTC
CSVEKAGGSYGYTF
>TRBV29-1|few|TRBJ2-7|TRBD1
TGCAGCGTGACCCGACAGGGGGCCTCCTACGAGCAGTACTTC
CSVTRQGASYEQYF
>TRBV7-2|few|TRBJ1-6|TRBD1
TGTGCCAGCAGCTCGGACAGGGGGAATTCACCCCTCCACTTT
CASSSDRGNSPLHF
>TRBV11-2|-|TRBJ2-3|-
TGTGCCAGCAGCTTTTCCTACACAGATACGCAGTATTTT
CASSFSYTDTQYF
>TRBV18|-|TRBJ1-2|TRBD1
TGTGCCAGCTCACCCGGACAGGGTGGGGGAAACTATGGCTACACCTTC
CASSPGQGGGNYGYTF
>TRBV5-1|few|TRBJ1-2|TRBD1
TGCGCCAGCAGCCTTACGACAGGGGAGGACTATGGCTACACCTTC
CASSLTTGEDYGYTF
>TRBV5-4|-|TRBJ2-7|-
TGTGCCAGCAGCTTGTTCGACAGGAGAGGGGAGCAGTACTTC
CASSLFDRRGEQYF
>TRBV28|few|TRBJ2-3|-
TGTGCCAGCAGTCCACCTGGGACAGATACGCAGTATTTT
CASSPPGTDTQYF
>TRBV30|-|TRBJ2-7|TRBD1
TGTGCCTGGATGGGACAGGGGATTCTCTACGAGCAGTACTTC
CAWMGQGILYEQYF
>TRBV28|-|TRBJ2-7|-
TGTGCCAGCAGCCCTAACCCCGGGACCCCGTCGGCTTACGAGCAGTACTTC
CASSPNPGTPSAYEQYF